These T cell receptor beta chains were read from a single sample in a study of T cells and copy number aberrations in small-cell lung cancer. Libraries were prepared by immunoSEQ multiplex PCR; TCRdb keeps only in-frame clonotypes and omits some of them. The profile shows about 2,000 clones, 79% of them singletons. The sample consisted of normal tissue next to the tumor. The receptors were sampled from a woman aged 60-70 years with small cell lung cancer. CDR3s include the opening cysteine and the closing phenylalanine or tryptophan. Fields, in order: J gene, D gene, clone size, V gene, CDR3 protein, CDR3 DNA. The D gene is left open where the match is weak. Clone size is stated in some rows and not others, as once, few, many or a class when expanded.

TRBJ2-5	.	.	TRBV15	CATSRDTGQETQYF	TGTGCCACCAGCAGAGATACAGGCCAAGAGACCCAGTACTTC
TRBJ1-1	.	once	TRBV10-3	CAISAPGSSEAFF	TGTGCCATCAGTGCGCCGGGGAGCTCTGAAGCTTTCTTT
TRBJ1-5	.	.	TRBV28	CASTKRSNQPQHF	TGTGCCAGTACCAAAAGGAGTAATCAGCCCCAGCATTTT
TRBJ2-3	.	.	TRBV5-4	CASSLSVQTSDTQYF	TGTGCCAGCAGCTTGTCGGTACAGACGTCAGATACGCAGTATTTT
TRBJ2-5	.	.	TRBV18	CASSDQETQYF	TGTGCCAGCTCGGATCAAGAGACCCAGTACTTC
TRBJ2-7	TRBD1	.	TRBV5-6	CASSFRDRVHEQYF	TGTGCCAGCAGCTTTCGGGACAGGGTCCACGAGCAGTACTTC
TRBJ1-3	.	.	TRBV28	CASRGSGARPGNTIYF	TGTGCCAGCAGGGGGTCAGGGGCCCGTCCTGGAAACACCATATATTTT
TRBJ1-1	.	.	TRBV6-1	CASSLHMNTEAFF	TGTGCCAGCAGCCTGCACATGAACACTGAAGCTTTCTTT
TRBJ2-7	.	.	TRBV28	CASSSAGPYEQYF	TGTGCCAGCAGTTCTGCAGGGCCCTACGAGCAGTACTTC
TRBJ1-4	TRBD1	.	TRBV14	CASSQESGGRSDEKLFF	TGTGCCAGCAGCCAAGAGTCAGGGGGTCGTTCCGATGAAAAACTGTTTTTT
TRBJ1-1	.	.	TRBV11-2	CASGPRLWVQDTEAFF	TGTGCCAGCGGACCAAGATTATGGGTTCAAGACACTGAAGCTTTCTTT
TRBJ1-1	.	.	TRBV5-5	CASRGDYYGTEAFF	TGTGCCAGCAGGGGGGACTACTATGGCACTGAAGCTTTCTTT
TRBJ1-5	TRBD1	.	TRBV2	CASSENPTGIQPQHF	TGTGCCAGCAGTGAAAACCCGACAGGGATCCAGCCCCAGCATTTT
TRBJ1-6	.	.	TRBV7-9	CASSLAAADNSPLHF	TGTGCCAGCAGCTTAGCAGCAGCTGATAATTCACCCCTCCACTTT
TRBJ1-6	TRBD1	.	TRBV4-1	CASSQRWGQGDSPLHF	TGCGCCAGCAGCCAACGGTGGGGACAGGGGGACTCACCCCTCCACTTT
TRBJ2-5	TRBD2	once	TRBV5-1	CASSPGLAGAQETQYF	TGCGCCAGCAGCCCGGGACTAGCGGGGGCCCAAGAGACCCAGTACTTC
TRBJ2-7	.	.	TRBV15	CATSRDRGPYEQYF	TGTGCCACCAGCAGAGATCGGGGACCTTACGAGCAGTACTTC
TRBJ1-6	TRBD1	.	TRBV2	CASREDRGGSPLHF	TGTGCCAGCAGAGAGGACAGGGGTGGATCACCCCTCCACTTT
TRBJ1-1	.	few	TRBV21-1	CASHRLNTEAFF	TGTGCCAGCCACAGGTTGAACACTGAAGCTTTCTTT
TRBJ2-7	TRBD2	.	TRBV28	CASSSLSSGAGFSYEQYF	TGTGCCAGCAGTTCTCTATCTAGCGGGGCCGGCTTTTCCTACGAGCAGTACTTC
TRBJ2-5	.	.	TRBV7-2	CASSPQGILSETQYF	TGTGCCAGCAGCCCCCAGGGGATTTTGTCAGAGACCCAGTACTTC
TRBJ1-1	.	few	TRBV5-4	CASSLAGGPGTEAFF	TGTGCCAGCAGCTTGGCCGGGGGGCCTGGCACTGAAGCTTTCTTT